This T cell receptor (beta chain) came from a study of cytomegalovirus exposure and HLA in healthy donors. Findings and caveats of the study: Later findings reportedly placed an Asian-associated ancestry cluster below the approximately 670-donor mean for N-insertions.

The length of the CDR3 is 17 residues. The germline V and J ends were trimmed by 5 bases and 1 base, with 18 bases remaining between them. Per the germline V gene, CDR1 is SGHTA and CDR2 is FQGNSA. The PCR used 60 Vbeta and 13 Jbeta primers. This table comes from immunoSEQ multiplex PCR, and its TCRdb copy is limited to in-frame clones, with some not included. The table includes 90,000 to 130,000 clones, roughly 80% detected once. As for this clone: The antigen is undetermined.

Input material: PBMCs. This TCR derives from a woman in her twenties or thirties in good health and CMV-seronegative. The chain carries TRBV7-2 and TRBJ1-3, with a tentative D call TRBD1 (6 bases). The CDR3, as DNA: TGTGCCAGCAGCCTCTACCCGGGACAACCTTCTGGAAACACCATATATTTT. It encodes CASSLYPGQPSGNTIYF.